Below, 14 T cell receptor beta chains from the same sample are listed, as sequenced in a study of T cell repertoires in cytomegalovirus infection. TCRdb re-called the reads with MiXCR, one entry per CDR3 protein. This table holds about 920,000 distinct CDR3 sequences, around 29% found once. No antigen is known for these receptors. The sequenced sample was cultured CD8+ T cells from PBMCs, obtained from culture after CMV antigen stimulation. The receptor set was obtained from a human donor in good health (CMV status not recorded). Some clones in this sample may be carry-over from other donors' samples.

The chain carries TRBV7-9 and TRBJ2-5; tentative D call: TRBD1 (6 bases). Germline-derived CDR1 and CDR2 are SEHNR and FQNEAQ (reference sequence). The V and J ends lost 5 bases and 1 base respectively, with 11 bases between them. This CDR3 has 14 residues. The CDR3 region is CASSVTGTQETQYF. CDR3 nucleotides: TGTGCCAGCAGCGTAACAGGGACCCAAGAGACCCAGTACTTC.

This clonotype turned up a few times. The chain links TRBV7-8 to TRBJ1-4; 11 bases match TRBD1. Trimming at V came to 5 bases and at J to 7 bases, leaving 6 bases not matched to a gene. This CDR3 region has 15 residues. Germline CDR1 SGHVS, CDR2 FQNEAQ. The CDR3, as DNA: TGTGCCAGCAGCGACTGGACAGGGGGCGGTGAAAAACTGTTTTTT. This translates into CASSDWTGGGEKLFF.

The chain uses TRBV7-4 and TRBJ2-7; TRBD1 is a possible D gene (5 bases). Looked up from germline, CDR1 is SGHVT and CDR2 is SQSDAQ. The CDR3 is made up of 15 amino acids. The germline V and J ends were trimmed by 10 bases and 3 bases, with 22 bases remaining between them. The CDR3 coding sequence is TGTGCCATCCCACTTCCCAGGACATCATACTACGAGCAGTACTTC. The encoded protein is CAIPLPRTSYYEQYF.

This clonotype was recorded a few times. V gene TRBV25-1 combines with J gene TRBJ2-7; D might be TRBD1 (7 bases). The CDR3 runs to 14 residues. Trimming pared 4 bases from V and 2 bases from J, leaving 12 bases between. The germline V gene encodes CDR1 MGHDK and CDR2 SYGVNS. The DNA of the CDR3 is TGTGCCAGCAGTGGGCAGGGGGGTGCCTACGAGCAGTACGTC. Its protein product is CASSGQGGAYEQYV.

The rearrangement uses TRBV4-2 and TRBJ2-5; possibly TRBD2 for D (5 bases). Germline lookup yields CDR1 LGHNA and CDR2 YNFKEQ. The CDR3 contains 15 residues. V lost 0 bases to trimming and J lost 2 bases, with 10 bases between them. The CDR3 nucleotides are TGTGCCAGCAGCCAAGACGGGATAGAGCAAGAGACCCAGTACTTC. It yields the protein CASSQDGIEQETQYF.

This clonotype showed up just a few times. The chain combines TRBV12-3 or TRBV12-4 with TRBJ2-1, with D hard to call. This CDR3 is 18 amino acids long. The germline V and J ends were trimmed by 4 bases and 2 bases, with 21 bases remaining between them. The CDR3 region is CASSSNVYPGPTYNEQFF. The CDR3 coding sequence is TGTGCCAGCAGTTCCAACGTTTACCCCGGGCCGACCTACAATGAGCAGTTCTTC.

This clonotype was observed a few times. The chain couples TRBV27 to TRBJ2-5; tentatively, D is TRBD1 (5 bases). The CDR3 extends over 13 amino acids. The ends were cut back, 10 bases at V and 5 bases at J, with 17 bases in the middle. Germline values: CDR1 MNHEY, CDR2 SMNVEV (reference sequence). The CDR3 nucleotides read TGTGCCACCTCGTTGGGGCCTCCTGAGACCCAGTACTTC. Translated, it gives CATSLGPPETQYF.

The genes are TRBV6-6 and TRBJ1-5, with D possibly being TRBD1 (5 bases). Germline V gene data show CDR1 as MNHNY and CDR2 as SVGAGI (reference sequence). Deletions cut 2 bases from V and 6 bases from J, with 11 bases between. The CDR3 covers 14 residues. The CDR3 reads CASSYIPQGQPQHF. The CDR3 bases are TGTGCCAGCAGTTACATTCCCCAGGGTCAGCCCCAGCATTTT.

V and J are TRBV3-1 and TRBJ2-1; 13 nucleotides agree with TRBD2. This CDR3 region has 21 residues. V gave up 1 base and J gave up 7 bases; unmatched junction bases: 19. The germline gives CDR1 LGHDT, CDR2 YNNKEL (reference sequence). CDR3 residues: CASSQVLKLAGGLGRENEQFF. The DNA for the CDR3 is TGTGCCAGCAGCCAAGTCTTAAAACTAGCGGGGGGGTTGGGTCGGGAGAATGAGCAGTTCTTC.

This clonotype was counted a few times. In DNA form, the CDR3 reads TGCAGCGTTGAAATGGGGGCGGGCGGCTACACCTTC. Translating gives CSVEMGAGGYTF. V and J are TRBV29-1 and TRBJ1-2, with D possibly being TRBD1 (6 bases). Per the germline V gene, CDR1 is SQVTM and CDR2 is ANQGSEA. The CDR3 has 12 amino acids. The V end lost 2 bases, the J end lost 8 bases, and 12 bases lay between the germline ends.

The chain carries TRBV18 and TRBJ2-5; TRBD1 might be the D (5 bases). The ends were cut back, 2 bases at V and 2 bases at J, with 18 bases in the middle. There are 17 residues in the CDR3. Looked up from germline, CDR1 is KGHSH and CDR2 is LQKENI. The CDR3 coding sequence is TGTGCCAGCTCACCATACGGCGAGACAGTGGGACAAGAGACCCAGTACTTC. Translation gives CASSPYGETVGQETQYF.

The chain has TRBV10-2 and TRBJ2-7; D perhaps matches TRBD1 (6 bases). This CDR3 region has 15 residues. Germline CDR1 WSHSY, CDR2 SAAADI. Between the trimmed V and J ends, which lost 0 bases and 2 bases, there was a span of 11 bases. CDR3 in amino acids: CASSESNRATYEQYF. The CDR3 coding sequence is TGCGCCAGCAGTGAGTCGAACAGGGCGACCTACGAGCAGTACTTC.

This clonotype appeared many times. The rearrangement joins TRBV7-2 to TRBJ2-7; D unclear. CDR1 is SGHTA, CDR2 FQGNSA, per germline. The length of the CDR3 is 13 residues. V lost 1 base, J lost 8 bases, and 12 bases lay in between. CDR3 amino acids: CASSLEGSFKQYV. The CDR3 DNA reads as TGTGCCAGCAGCTTAGAAGGCTCTTTCAAGCAGTACGTC.

The genes are TRBV12-5 and TRBJ2-7; the D gene is possibly TRBD1 (6 bases). V was trimmed by 3 bases and J by 2 bases, leaving 11 bases between them. Germline-derived CDR1 and CDR2 are LGHNT and FRNRAP. The CDR3 spans 14 residues. CDR3: CASGFSGHPYEQYF. The CDR3 DNA reads TGTGCTAGTGGTTTCTCGGGACACCCCTACGAGCAGTACTTC. The whole variable domain, filled in from reference TRBV12-5 and TRBJ2-7, reads DARVTQTPRHKVTEMGQEVTMRCQPILGHNTVFWYRQTMMQGLELLAYFRNRAPLDDSGMPKDRFSAEMPDATLATLKIQPSEPRDSAVYFCASGFSGHPYEQYFGPGTRLTVT.